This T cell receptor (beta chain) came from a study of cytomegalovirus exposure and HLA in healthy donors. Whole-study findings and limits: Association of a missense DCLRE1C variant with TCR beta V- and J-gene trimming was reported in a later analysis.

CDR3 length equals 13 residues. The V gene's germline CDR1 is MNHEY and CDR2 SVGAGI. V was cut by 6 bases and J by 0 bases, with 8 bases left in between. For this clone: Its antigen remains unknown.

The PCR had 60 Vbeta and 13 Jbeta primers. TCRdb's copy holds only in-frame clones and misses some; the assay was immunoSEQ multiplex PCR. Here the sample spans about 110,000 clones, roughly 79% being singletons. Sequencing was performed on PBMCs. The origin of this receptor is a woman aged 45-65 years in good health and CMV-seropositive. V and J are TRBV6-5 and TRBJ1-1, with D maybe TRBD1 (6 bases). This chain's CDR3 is CASSRTVNTEAFF. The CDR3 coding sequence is TGTGCCAGCAGCCGGACAGTGAACACTGAAGCTTTCTTT.